The clone carrying this TCR beta chain was picked up many times. Its antigen is not known. The CDR3 is 13 residues long. V lost 2 bases and J 3 bases, leaving 7 bases between the germline ends. Per germline, CDR1 SGHTA and CDR2 FQGTGA. By flow cytometry, patients selected for sequencing had shown an expansion of CD8+CD57+ cells. The patients all had a severe acquired aplastic anemia diagnosis. Genomic DNA was employed as the template in profiling TCR beta VDJ and CDR3. TCRdb re-called the reads through MiXCR, storing one row per CDR3 protein. The sample yields 450,000 to 550,000 distinct CDR3 sequences, around 30% seen once. The sample originates from a study of CD8+CD57+ T cells in acquired aplastic anemia. About the study: Average DNA yield from sorted CD4+ and CD8+ cells was about 3.2 ug.

Study-level findings and limits: In common between the patients and the controls were more than 25 CD8+ CDR3 sequences.

This TCR derives from a human donor with aplastic anemia. What was sequenced was sorted CD4+, CD8+, or CD8+CD57+ T cells (not recorded which) from PBMCs. The chain carries TRBV7-3 and TRBJ1-1; no definite D call. The CDR3 spells CASSLDEDTEAFF. The CDR3 DNA is TGTGCCAGCAGCTTAGATGAAGACACTGAAGCTTTCTTT. Looking up the rest from reference TRBV7-3 and TRBJ1-1 gives the full variable domain: GAGVSQTPSNKVTEKGKYVELRCDPISGHTALYWYRQSLGQGPEFLIYFQGTGAADDSGLPNDRFFAVRPEGSVSTLKIQRTERGDSAVYLCASSLDEDTEAFFGQGTRLTVV.